This T cell receptor beta chain was recorded in a study of tumor-infiltrating lymphocytes in primary liver carcinoma. Production of TCR beta cDNA used roughly 480 ng total RNA together with a constant-region primer. Employing slightly modified ARM-PCR, three nested multiplex PCR rounds were run, and these gave rise to the TCR beta libraries. It was with TRBV1-TRBV30 forward primers and a C-beta reverse primer that the first two PCR rounds were run, at approximately 10 cycles each. TCRdb re-called the multiplex PCR reads through MiXCR, storing one row per CDR3 protein. The repertoire has approximately 310,000 distinct CDR3 sequences, less than 75% of them found once; the top ten carry about 9.4%. The CDR3 is 15 residues long. The V gene's germline CDR1 is SGHDN and CDR2 FVKESK. The source of the blood RNA was unsorted whole blood, and germline DNA was extracted as well. HBV chronically infected the treatment-naive patients. It was before surgery that roughly 3.9 milliliters of peripheral blood were collected.

General study points: Tumor top-250-clone fractions significantly exceeded those of blood (p = 0.039). Because the samples were bulk unsorted, the study did not compare CD4+ and CD8+ repertoires.

A note on this clonotype: Its specificity is not known. At one end the junction does not follow the germline gene, possibly because of a read error.

The specimen sequenced was peripheral blood. The genes are TRBV14 and TRBJ2-1, with D possibly being TRBD2 (5 bases). This receptor was taken from a man aged 40-55 years with primary liver carcinoma and hepatitis B virus infection. CDR3 coding DNA: TGTGCCAGCAGCACTGAGTCGGACTCCTACAATGGGCAGTTCTTC. Translating it yields CASSTESDSYNGQFF.